This TCR beta chain originates from a study of cytomegalovirus exposure and HLA in healthy donors. It was with 60 Vbeta and 13 Jbeta primers that the PCR ran. The method was immunoSEQ multiplex PCR; TCRdb's version includes in-frame clones alone and lacks a portion of them. The data hold 150,000 or so clones, with approximately 80% observed a single time. The TCR sequence derives from a woman aged 25 to 39 in good health and CMV-seronegative. Sequenced: PBMCs.

In DNA form, the CDR3 reads TGTGCCAGCAGTTTAAATCCAGGGGGCTCTGAAGCTTTCTTT. Protein sequence: CASSLNPGGSEAFF. V is TRBV27 and J is TRBJ1-1, with TRBD1 matching over 8 bases. The ends lost 2 bases at V and 6 bases at J; junction bases unmatched: 5. The CDR3 totals 14 residues. Germline values: CDR1 MNHEY, CDR2 SMNVEV (reference sequence).